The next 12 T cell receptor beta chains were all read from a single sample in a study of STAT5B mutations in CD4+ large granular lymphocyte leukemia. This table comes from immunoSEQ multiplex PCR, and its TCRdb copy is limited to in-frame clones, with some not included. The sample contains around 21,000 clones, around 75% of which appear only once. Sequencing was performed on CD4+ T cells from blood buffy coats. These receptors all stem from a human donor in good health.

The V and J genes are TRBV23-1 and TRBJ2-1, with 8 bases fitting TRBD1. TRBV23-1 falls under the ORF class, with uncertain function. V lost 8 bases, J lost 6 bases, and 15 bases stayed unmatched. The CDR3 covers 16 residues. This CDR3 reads CASAARVDRAVNEQFF. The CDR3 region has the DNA TGCGCCAGCGCAGCCCGGGTGGACAGGGCCGTCAATGAGCAGTTCTTC.

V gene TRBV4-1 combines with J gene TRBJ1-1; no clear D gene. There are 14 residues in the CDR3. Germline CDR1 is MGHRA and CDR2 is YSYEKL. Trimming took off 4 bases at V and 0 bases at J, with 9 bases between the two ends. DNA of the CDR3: TGCGCCAGCAGCCTCCAGGCAGTGAACACTGAAGCTTTCTTT. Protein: CASSLQAVNTEAFF.

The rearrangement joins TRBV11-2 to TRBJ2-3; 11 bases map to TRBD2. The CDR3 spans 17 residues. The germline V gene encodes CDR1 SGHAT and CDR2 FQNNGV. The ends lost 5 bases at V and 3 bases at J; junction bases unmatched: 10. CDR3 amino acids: CASSPGLAGLGTDTQYF. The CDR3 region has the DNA TGTGCCAGCAGCCCCGGACTAGCGGGTTTAGGGACAGATACGCAGTATTTT.

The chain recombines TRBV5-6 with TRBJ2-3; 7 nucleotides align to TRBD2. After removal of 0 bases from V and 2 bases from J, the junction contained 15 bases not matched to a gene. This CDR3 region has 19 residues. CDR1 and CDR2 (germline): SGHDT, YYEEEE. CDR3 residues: CASSLGLAEVLTFTDTQYF. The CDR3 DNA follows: TGTGCCAGCAGCTTGGGTCTAGCGGAAGTCTTAACGTTCACAGATACGCAGTATTTT.

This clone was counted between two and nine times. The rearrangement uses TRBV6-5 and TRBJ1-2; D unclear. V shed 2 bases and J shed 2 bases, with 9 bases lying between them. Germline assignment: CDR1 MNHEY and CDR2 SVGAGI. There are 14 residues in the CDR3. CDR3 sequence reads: CASSYAPMNYGYTF. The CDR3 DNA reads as TGTGCCAGCAGTTACGCACCGATGAACTATGGCTACACCTTC.

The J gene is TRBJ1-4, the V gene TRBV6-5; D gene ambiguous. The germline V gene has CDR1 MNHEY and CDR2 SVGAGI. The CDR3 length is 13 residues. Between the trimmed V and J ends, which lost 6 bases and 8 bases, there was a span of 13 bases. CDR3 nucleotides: TGTGCCAGCAGCAAGGAGGCAGGAGAAAAACTGTTTTTT. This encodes CASSKEAGEKLFF.

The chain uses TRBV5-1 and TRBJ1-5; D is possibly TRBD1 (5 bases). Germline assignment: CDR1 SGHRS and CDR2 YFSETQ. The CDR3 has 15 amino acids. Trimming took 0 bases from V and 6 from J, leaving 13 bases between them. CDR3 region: CASSLDGRESQPQHF. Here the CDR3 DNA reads TGCGCCAGCAGCTTGGACGGCAGGGAAAGTCAGCCCCAGCATTTT.

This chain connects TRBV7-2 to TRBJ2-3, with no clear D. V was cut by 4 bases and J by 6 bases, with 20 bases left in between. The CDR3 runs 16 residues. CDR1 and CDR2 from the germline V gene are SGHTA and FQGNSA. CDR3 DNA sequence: TGTGCCAGCAGCTCCGAAACCCTAGGACCCGAGGATACGCAGTATTTT. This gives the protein CASSSETLGPEDTQYF.

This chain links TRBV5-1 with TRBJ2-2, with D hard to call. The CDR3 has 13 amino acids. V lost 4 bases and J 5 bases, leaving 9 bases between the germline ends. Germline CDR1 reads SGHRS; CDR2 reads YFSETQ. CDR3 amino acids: CASSPGGTGELFF. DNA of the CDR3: TGCGCCAGCAGCCCCGGTGGGACCGGGGAGCTGTTTTTT.

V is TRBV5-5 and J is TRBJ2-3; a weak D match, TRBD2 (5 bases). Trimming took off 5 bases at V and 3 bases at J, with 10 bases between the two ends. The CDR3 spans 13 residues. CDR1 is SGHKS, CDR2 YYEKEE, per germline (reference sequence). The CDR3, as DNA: TGTGCCAGCAGGAGCTCGGGGACAGATACGCAGTATTTT. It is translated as CASRSSGTDTQYF.

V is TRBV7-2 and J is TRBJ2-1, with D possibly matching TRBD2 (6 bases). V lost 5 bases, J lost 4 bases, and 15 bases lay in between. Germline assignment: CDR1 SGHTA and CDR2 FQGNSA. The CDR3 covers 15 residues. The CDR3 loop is CASSPYNGRYNEQFF. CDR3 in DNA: TGTGCCAGCAGCCCTTATAACGGGAGATACAATGAGCAGTTCTTC.

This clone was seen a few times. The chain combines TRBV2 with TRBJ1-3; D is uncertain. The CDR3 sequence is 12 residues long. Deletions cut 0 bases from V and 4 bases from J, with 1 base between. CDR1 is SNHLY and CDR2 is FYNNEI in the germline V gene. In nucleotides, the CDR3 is TGTGCCAGCAGTGAAGCGGGAAACACCATATATTTT. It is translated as CASSEAGNTIYF.